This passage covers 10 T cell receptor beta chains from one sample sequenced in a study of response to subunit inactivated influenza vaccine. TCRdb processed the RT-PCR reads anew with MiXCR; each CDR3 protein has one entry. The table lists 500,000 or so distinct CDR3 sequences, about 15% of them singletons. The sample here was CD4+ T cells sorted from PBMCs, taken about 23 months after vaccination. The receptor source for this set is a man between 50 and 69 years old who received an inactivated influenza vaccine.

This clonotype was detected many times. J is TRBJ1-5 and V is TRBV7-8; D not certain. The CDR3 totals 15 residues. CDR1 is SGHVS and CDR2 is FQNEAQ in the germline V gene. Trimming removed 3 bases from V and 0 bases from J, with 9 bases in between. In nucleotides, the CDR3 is TGTGCCAGCAGCTTGGGGTCTTATAGCAATCAGCCCCAGCATTTT. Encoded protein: CASSLGSYSNQPQHF. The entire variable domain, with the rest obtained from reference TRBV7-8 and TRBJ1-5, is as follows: GAGVSQSPRYKVAKRGQDVALRCDPISGHVSLFWYQQALGQGPEFLTYFQNEAQLDKSGLPSDRFFAERPEGSVSTLKIQRTQQEDSAVYLCASSLGSYSNQPQHFGDGTRLSIL.

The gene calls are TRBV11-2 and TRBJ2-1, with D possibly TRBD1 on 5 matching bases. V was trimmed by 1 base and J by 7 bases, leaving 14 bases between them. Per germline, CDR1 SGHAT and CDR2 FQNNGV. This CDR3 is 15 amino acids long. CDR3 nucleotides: TGTGCCAGCAGCTTAGGTCGGCAGGGTGTTAATGAGCAGTTCTTC. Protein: CASSLGRQGVNEQFF.

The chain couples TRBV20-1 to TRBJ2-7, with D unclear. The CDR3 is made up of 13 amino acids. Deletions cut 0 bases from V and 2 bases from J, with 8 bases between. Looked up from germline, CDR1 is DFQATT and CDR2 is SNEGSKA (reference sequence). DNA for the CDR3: TGCAGTGCTAGAGATTCCCTCACCTACGAGCAGTACTTC. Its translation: CSARDSLTYEQYF.

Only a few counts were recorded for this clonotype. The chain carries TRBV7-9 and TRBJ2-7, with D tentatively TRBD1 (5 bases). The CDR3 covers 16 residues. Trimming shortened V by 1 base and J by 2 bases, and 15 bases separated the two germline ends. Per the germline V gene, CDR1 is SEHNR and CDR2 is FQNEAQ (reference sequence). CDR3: CASSLGFTGLTYEQYF. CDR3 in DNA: TGTGCCAGCAGCTTAGGTTTCACAGGTCTTACCTACGAGCAGTACTTC.

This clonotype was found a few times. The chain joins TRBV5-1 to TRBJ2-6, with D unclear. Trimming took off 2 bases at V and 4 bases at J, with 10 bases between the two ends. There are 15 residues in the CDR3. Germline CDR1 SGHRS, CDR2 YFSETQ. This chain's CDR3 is CASSFALRGANVLTF. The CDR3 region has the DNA TGCGCCAGCAGCTTCGCCTTAAGAGGGGCCAACGTCCTGACTTTC.

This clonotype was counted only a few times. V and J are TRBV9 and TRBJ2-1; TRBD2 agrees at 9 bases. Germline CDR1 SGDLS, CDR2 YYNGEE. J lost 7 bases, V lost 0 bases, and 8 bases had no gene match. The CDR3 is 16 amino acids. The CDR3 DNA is TGTGCCAGCAGCGTAGGCCAAGGGACTAGCAGGAATGAGCAGTTCTTC. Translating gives CASSVGQGTSRNEQFF.

The CDR3 DNA follows: TGTGCCAGCAGCGTTACCGGGACTAGGGGGGACATTCAGTACTTC. This gives the protein CASSVTGTRGDIQYF. The chain recombines TRBV11-2 with TRBJ2-4, with 8 bases matching TRBD2. The V gene's germline CDR1 is SGHAT and CDR2 FQNNGV. CDR3 length: 15 residues. J was trimmed by 8 bases and V by 5 bases; bases with no gene match: 11.

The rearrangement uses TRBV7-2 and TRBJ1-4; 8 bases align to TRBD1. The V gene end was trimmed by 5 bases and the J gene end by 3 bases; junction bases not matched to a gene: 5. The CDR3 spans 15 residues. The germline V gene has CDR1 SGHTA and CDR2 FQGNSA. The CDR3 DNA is TGTGCCAGCAGCGTCGGACAGGGCCCTAATGAAAAACTGTTTTTT. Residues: CASSVGQGPNEKLFF.

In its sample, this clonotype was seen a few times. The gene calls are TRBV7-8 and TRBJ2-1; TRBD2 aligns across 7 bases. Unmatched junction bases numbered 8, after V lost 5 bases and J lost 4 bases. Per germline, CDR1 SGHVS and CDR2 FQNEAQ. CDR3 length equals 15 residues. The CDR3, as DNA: TGTGCCAGCAGCCTTCGGGACTACCCTTACAATGAGCAGTTCTTC. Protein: CASSLRDYPYNEQFF. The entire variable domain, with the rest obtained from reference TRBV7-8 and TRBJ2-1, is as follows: GAGVSQSPRYKVAKRGQDVALRCDPISGHVSLFWYQQALGQGPEFLTYFQNEAQLDKSGLPSDRFFAERPEGSVSTLKIQRTQQEDSAVYLCASSLRDYPYNEQFFGPGTRLTVL.

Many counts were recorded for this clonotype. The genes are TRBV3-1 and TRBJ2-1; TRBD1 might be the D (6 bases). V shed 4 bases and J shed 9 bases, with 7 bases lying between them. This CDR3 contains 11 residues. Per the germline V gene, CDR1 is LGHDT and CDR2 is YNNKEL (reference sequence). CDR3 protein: CASSRGREQFF. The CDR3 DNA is TGTGCCAGCAGCCGGGGGCGTGAGCAGTTCTTC.